This T cell receptor (beta chain) was obtained from a study of shared clonotypes between healthy human individuals. Several immunoSEQ plates received, in even portions, the genomic DNA of each subset. Clones were sequenced by immunoSEQ multiplex PCR, and TCRdb holds only the in-frame ones, with some missing. The sample comprises about half a million clones, roughly 80% of which are singletons, and approximately 12% rests with the top ten. V was clipped by 0 bases and J by 3 bases, with 2 bases between them. The CDR3 covers 12 residues. Germline V CDR1 and CDR2: MGHRA, YSYEKL. The sequenced sample was PBMCs. The chain uses TRBV4-1 and TRBJ1-2; D gene unclear. This clonotype originated in a woman aged 40 to 55 in good health. Some clones in this sample may be carry-over from other donors' samples. CDR3 region: CASSQDYYGYTF. In DNA, the CDR3 is TGCGCCAGCAGCCAAGATTACTATGGCTACACCTTC.